A single sample gave rise to the 14 T cell receptor beta chains below, sequenced in a study of blood T cell repertoires in COVID-19. Libraries were prepared by immunoSEQ multiplex PCR; TCRdb keeps only in-frame clonotypes and omits some of them. Here the sample spans some 110,000 clones, roughly nine tenths being singletons. Sample: peripheral blood. The receptors here all came from a man aged 40-49 years with acute or convalescent COVID-19.

The rearrangement links TRBV6-2 or TRBV6-3 to TRBJ2-7; 11 nucleotides line up with TRBD2. After removal of 4 bases from V and 0 bases from J, the junction contained 8 bases not matched to a gene. CDR1 and CDR2 from the germline V gene are MNHEY and SVGEGT. The CDR3 sequence is 17 residues long. CDR3 sequence reads: CASSSPHLAGGSYEQYF. The CDR3 DNA reads as TGTGCCAGCAGTTCCCCCCATCTAGCGGGGGGCTCCTACGAGCAGTACTTC.

The chain combines TRBV6-1 with TRBJ1-5; possibly TRBD1 for D (5 bases). From germline, CDR1 is MNHNS and CDR2 SASEGT. This CDR3 contains 14 residues. The V gene lost 0 bases and the J gene lost 4 bases, with 7 bases spanning the gap. DNA of the CDR3: TGTGCCAGCAGTGAAGCTCCAGGGAATCAGCCCCAGCATTTT. Translation: CASSEAPGNQPQHF.

The chain carries TRBV7-8 and TRBJ2-2; the match to TRBD1 covers 9 bases. With 5 bases clipped from V and 5 bases from J, the junction kept 6 bases outside the gene matches. The CDR3 runs to 15 residues. CDR1 and CDR2 from the germline V gene are SGHVS and FQNEAQ. In DNA, the CDR3 is TGTGCCAGCAGCCCCCGGGACAGGGCTACCGGGGAGCTGTTTTTT. This codes for CASSPRDRATGELFF.

J is TRBJ1-1 and V is TRBV12-5; a possible D gene is TRBD1 (6 bases). CDR1 is LGHNT, CDR2 FRNRAP, per germline. Trimming removed 7 bases at V and 1 base at J, with 13 bases between. This CDR3 contains 14 residues. The CDR3 nucleotides are TGTGCTAGTGAGGGGGATCCTTCGAACACTGAAGCTTTCTTT. Translated, it gives CASEGDPSNTEAFF.

This clone occurred a few times. V is TRBV6-5 and J is TRBJ1-2; 11 bases match TRBD1. The junction had 7 bases not matched to a gene; V was cut back by 5 bases and J by 8 bases. Germline CDR1 reads MNHEY; CDR2 reads SVGAGI. CDR3 length: 14 residues. The CDR3 bases are TGTGCCAGCAGTCCGGGACAGGGGGGTTGGGGCTACACCTTC. Protein product: CASSPGQGGWGYTF.

The J gene is TRBJ1-3, the V gene TRBV25-1, with 7 bases matching TRBD1. V was pared by 6 bases and J by 2 bases, with 4 bases of the junction left unmatched. This CDR3 is built from 14 residues. Germline assignment: CDR1 MGHDK and CDR2 SYGVNS. The CDR3 nucleotides read TGTGCCAGCAGGGAGGGGGCCACTGGAAACACCATATATTTT. It encodes CASREGATGNTIYF.

As regards this clone: The junction and the germline gene differ at one end; a read error may be behind it. This chain connects TRBV5-1 to TRBJ2-3; 7 nucleotides match TRBD2. Germline V gene sequence: CDR1 SGHRS, CDR2 YFSETQ. This CDR3 comprises 16 residues. The CDR3 here is CASSLGGGPGTDTQYF. Written as DNA, the CDR3 is TGCGCCAGCAGCTTGGGGGGAGGGCCCGGCACAGATACGCAATATTTT.

The V and J genes are TRBV19 and TRBJ1-1, with 9 positions matching TRBD1. The CDR3 runs 15 residues. The trim removed 5 bases at V and 5 bases at J, leaving 9 bases unmatched. Germline V CDR1 and CDR2: LNHDA, SQIVND (reference sequence). CDR3 coding DNA: TGTGCCAGTAGTTATCACAGGGGGCCGGGGACTGAAGCTTTCTTT. Its translation is CASSYHRGPGTEAFF.

The rearrangement joins TRBV5-4 to TRBJ2-2, with 8 nucleotides matching TRBD1. The ends lost 7 bases at V and 0 bases at J; junction bases unmatched: 2. CDR1 is SGHNT, CDR2 YYREEE, per germline (reference sequence). The CDR3 extends over 14 amino acids. Here the CDR3 reads CASWGQANTGELFF. The CDR3 DNA is TGTGCCAGCTGGGGACAGGCGAACACCGGGGAGCTGTTTTTT. The full variable domain, in which reference TRBV5-4 and TRBJ2-2 provide the parts outside the CDR3, is ETGVTQSPTHLIKTRGQQVTLRCSSQSGHNTVSWYQQALGQGPQFIFQYYREEENGRGNFPPRFSGLQFPNYSSELNVNALELDDSALYLCASWGQANTGELFFGEGSRLTVL.

V usage is TRBV5-5 and J usage is TRBJ2-7; possible D gene TRBD2, 5 bases. Germline V gene lookup returns CDR1 SGHKS and CDR2 YYEKEE (reference sequence). The ends were cut back, 4 bases at V and 0 bases at J, with 14 bases in the middle. The CDR3 is 15 residues long. Here the CDR3 reads CASSAPGVSSYEQYF. The CDR3 coding sequence is TGTGCCAGCAGCGCCCCCGGGGTGAGCTCCTACGAGCAGTACTTC.

The J gene is TRBJ1-1, the V gene TRBV25-1, with 8 positions matching TRBD1. The length of the CDR3 is 14 residues. The V segment lost 2 bases and the J segment 11 bases; nucleotides outside the gene matches: 10. CDR1 is MGHDK, CDR2 SYGVNS, per germline. The DNA of the CDR3 is TGTGCCAGCAGTGAACGAGGGCAGGGGGCAAGGGCTTTCTTT. Translated: CASSERGQGARAFF.

The chain joins TRBV2 to TRBJ1-1, with D perhaps matching TRBD1 (6 bases). Trimming left V 5 bases short and J 1 base short, with 17 bases between. The CDR3 is 16 residues long. Germline values: CDR1 SNHLY, CDR2 FYNNEI. The CDR3: CASSQGLAGWNTEAFF. The CDR3 bases are TGTGCCAGCAGTCAGGGGTTGGCAGGTTGGAACACTGAAGCTTTCTTT.

The chain uses TRBV21-1 and TRBJ2-1; TRBD1 was called by the table and not checked on the DNA. TRBV21-1 is a listed pseudogene. There are 16 residues in the CDR3. CDR3 DNA: TGTGCCAGCAGCAAAGTCAGGGCCTTAGGGTTCAATGAGCAGTTCTTC. Residues: CASSKVRALGFNEQFF.

The chain carries TRBV7-9 and TRBJ2-7, with 9 bases lining up with TRBD1. CDR3 size: 17 residues. V lost 5 bases and J lost 1; bases outside the gene matches: 12. The germline V gene has CDR1 SEHNR and CDR2 FQNEAQ (reference sequence). Written as DNA, the CDR3 is TGTGCCAGCAGCCCGTCTGGACAGGGGCTCCTATCCTACGAGCAGTACTTC. It specifies CASSPSGQGLLSYEQYF.